This passage covers 10 T cell receptor beta chains from one sample sequenced in a study of blood T cell repertoires in COVID-19. Some clones are missing from TCRdb's copy, which holds only in-frame ones; the method was immunoSEQ multiplex PCR. The sample has about 310,000 clones; about 87% are singletons. The source material was peripheral blood. These receptors all come from a man between 65 and 80 years old with acute or convalescent COVID-19.

V and J are TRBV3-1 (or the pseudogene TRBV3-2) and TRBJ1-6, with TRBD1 as a possible D gene (5 bases). This CDR3 contains 13 residues. CDR1 is LGHDT and CDR2 is YNNKEL in the germline V gene (reference sequence). Trimming shortened V by 4 bases and J by 9 bases, and 10 bases separated the two germline ends. The CDR3 region has the DNA TGTGCCAGCAGCCCGGGGGGGGTTTCACCCCTCCACTTT. It codes for CASSPGGVSPLHF.

The chain couples TRBV6-6 to TRBJ2-1; D might be TRBD1 (6 bases). From germline, CDR1 is MNHNY and CDR2 SVGAGI (reference sequence). The CDR3 spans 15 residues. Trimming pared 3 bases from V and 4 bases from J, leaving 13 bases between. CDR3 DNA: TGTGCCAGCAGTTATTCAACCGGGACATACAATGAGCAGTTCTTC. This codes for CASSYSTGTYNEQFF.

The chain employs TRBV28 and TRBJ1-4, with 8 positions matching TRBD1. J gave up 7 bases and V 2 bases, and 12 bases lay outside the gene matches. Germline values: CDR1 MDHEN, CDR2 SYDVKM. The CDR3 is 17 residues long. CDR3 bases: TGTGCCAGCAGTTTAGTGAGACAGGGGACGAGCGGTGAAAAACTGTTTTTT. It specifies CASSLVRQGTSGEKLFF.

The rearrangement joins TRBV18 to TRBJ2-1; 10 bases are a match to TRBD2. Germline values: CDR1 KGHSH, CDR2 LQKENI. CDR3 length: 16 amino acids. V lost 2 bases to trimming and J lost 1 base; unmatched junction nucleotides: 2. CDR3 nucleotides: TGTGCCAGCTCACCAGATAGCGGGGGGTCCTACAATGAGCAGTTCTTC. Translation gives CASSPDSGGSYNEQFF. Supplemented by reference TRBV18 and TRBJ2-1, the full variable domain reads NAGVMQNPRHLVRRRGQEARLRCSPMKGHSHVYWYRQLPEEGLKFMVYLQKENIIDESGMPKERFSAEFPKEGPSILRIQQVVRGDSAAYFCASSPDSGGSYNEQFFGPGTRLTVL.

This clone was counted between two and nine times. V is TRBV20-1 and J is TRBJ2-3; TRBD2 agrees at 9 bases. V shed 3 bases and J 3 bases; nucleotides not matched to a gene: 4. Germline V CDR1 and CDR2: DFQATT, SNEGSKA (reference sequence). The CDR3 covers 14 residues. CDR3 amino acids: CSASLAGVTDTQYF. The DNA for the CDR3 is TGCAGTGCTAGTTTAGCGGGAGTAACAGATACGCAGTATTTT.

The genes are TRBV6-5 and TRBJ1-1; 12 bases align to TRBD1. Germline CDR1 reads MNHEY; CDR2 reads SVGAGI. The CDR3 totals 15 residues. V shed 4 bases and J 11 bases; nucleotides not matched to a gene: 11. CDR3 region: CASSLSGQGAPGAFF. CDR3 coding DNA: TGTGCCAGCAGTTTATCGGGACAGGGGGCTCCGGGGGCTTTCTTT.

The rearrangement links TRBV30 to TRBJ1-6; D is unclear. Deletions cut 0 bases from V and 0 bases from J, with 6 bases between. In germline, CDR1 is GTSNPN, CDR2 SVGIG (reference sequence). The CDR3 sequence is 15 residues long. The CDR3 is CAWSVGSSYNSPLHF. In DNA form, the CDR3 reads TGTGCCTGGAGTGTAGGGAGCTCCTATAATTCACCCCTCCACTTT.

This clone has just a few counts. The genes are TRBV30 and TRBJ1-5; possibly TRBD1 for D (5 bases). The CDR3 length is 14 residues. V lost 2 bases and J 7 bases, leaving 15 bases between the germline ends. In germline, CDR1 is GTSNPN, CDR2 SVGIG (reference sequence). The CDR3 nucleotides read TGTGCCTGGAGTTTGGGAAGGGGAACCCAGCCCCAGCATTTT. Translated: CAWSLGRGTQPQHF.

The V call is TRBV5-4, the J call TRBJ1-2, with 12 bases fitting TRBD1. The CDR3 extends over 15 amino acids. CDR1 and CDR2 (germline): SGHNT, YYREEE (reference sequence). V trimming: 2 bases; J trimming: 4 bases; junction bases outside the gene matches: 3. The CDR3 DNA is TGTGCCAGCAGCTTAAGGGACAGGGGGCCCTATGGCTACACCTTC. Translated, it gives CASSLRDRGPYGYTF.

The chain joins TRBV16 to TRBJ2-3; D is possibly TRBD1 (6 bases). V gave up 1 base and J gave up 5 bases, with 10 bases separating them. Per germline, CDR1 KGHSY and CDR2 FQNENV. The CDR3 has 14 amino acids. The CDR3 region has the DNA TGTGCCAGCAGCCAATGGCAGGGGATAGATACGCAGTATTTT. Translated, it gives CASSQWQGIDTQYF.